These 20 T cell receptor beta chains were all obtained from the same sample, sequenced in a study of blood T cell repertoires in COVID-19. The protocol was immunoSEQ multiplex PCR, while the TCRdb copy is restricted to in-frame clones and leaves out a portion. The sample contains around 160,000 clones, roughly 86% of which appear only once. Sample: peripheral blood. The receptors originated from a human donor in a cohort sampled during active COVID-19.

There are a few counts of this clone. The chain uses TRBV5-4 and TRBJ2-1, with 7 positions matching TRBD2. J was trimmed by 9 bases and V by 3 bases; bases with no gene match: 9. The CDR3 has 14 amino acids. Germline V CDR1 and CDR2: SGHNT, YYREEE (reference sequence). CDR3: CASSSSGTIREQFF. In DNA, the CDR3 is TGTGCCAGCAGCTCCTCCGGGACTATACGTGAGCAGTTCTTC.

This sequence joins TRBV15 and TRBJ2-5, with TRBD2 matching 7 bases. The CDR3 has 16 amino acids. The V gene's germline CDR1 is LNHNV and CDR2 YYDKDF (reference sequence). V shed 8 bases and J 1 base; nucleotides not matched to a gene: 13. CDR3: CATSARDYTSQETQYF. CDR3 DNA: TGTGCCACCTCAGCCCGGGACTACACATCCCAAGAGACCCAGTACTTC. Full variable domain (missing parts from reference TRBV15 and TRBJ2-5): DAMVIQNPRYQVTQFGKPVTLSCSQTLNHNVMYWYQQKSSQAPKLLFHYYDKDFNNEADTPDNFQSRRPNTSFCFLDIRSPGLGDTAMYLCATSARDYTSQETQYFGPGTRLLVL.

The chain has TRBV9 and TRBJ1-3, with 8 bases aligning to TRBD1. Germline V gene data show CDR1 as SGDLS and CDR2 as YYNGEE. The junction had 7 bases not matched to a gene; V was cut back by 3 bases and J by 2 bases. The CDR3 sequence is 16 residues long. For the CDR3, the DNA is TGTGCCAGCAGCGCTCAATTGACAGGGGCTGGAAACACCATATATTTT. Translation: CASSAQLTGAGNTIYF. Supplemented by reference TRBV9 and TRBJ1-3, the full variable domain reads DSGVTQTPKHLITATGQRVTLRCSPRSGDLSVYWYQQSLDQGLQFLIQYYNGEERAKGNILERFSAQQFPDLHSELNLSSLELGDSALYFCASSAQLTGAGNTIYFGEGSWLTVV.

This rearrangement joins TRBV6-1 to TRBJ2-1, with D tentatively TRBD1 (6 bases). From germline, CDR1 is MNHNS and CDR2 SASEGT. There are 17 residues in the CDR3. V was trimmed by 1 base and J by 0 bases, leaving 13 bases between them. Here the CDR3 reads CASSEVQGTSSYNEQFF. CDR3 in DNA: TGTGCCAGCAGTGAAGTTCAGGGGACGAGCTCCTACAATGAGCAGTTCTTC.

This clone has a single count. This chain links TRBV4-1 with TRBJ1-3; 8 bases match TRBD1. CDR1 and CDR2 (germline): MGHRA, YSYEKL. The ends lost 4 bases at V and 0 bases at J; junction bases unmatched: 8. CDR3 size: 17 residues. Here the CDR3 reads CASSPRQGTGSGNTIYF. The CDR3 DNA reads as TGCGCCAGCAGCCCCAGACAGGGGACGGGCTCTGGAAACACCATATATTTT.

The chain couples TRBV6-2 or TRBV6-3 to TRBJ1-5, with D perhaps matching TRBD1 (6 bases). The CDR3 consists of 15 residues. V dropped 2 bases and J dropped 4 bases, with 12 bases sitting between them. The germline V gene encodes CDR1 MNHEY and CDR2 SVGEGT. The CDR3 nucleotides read TGTGCCAGCAGTTACGGCAGGGGATTGAATCAGCCCCAGCATTTT. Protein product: CASSYGRGLNQPQHF.

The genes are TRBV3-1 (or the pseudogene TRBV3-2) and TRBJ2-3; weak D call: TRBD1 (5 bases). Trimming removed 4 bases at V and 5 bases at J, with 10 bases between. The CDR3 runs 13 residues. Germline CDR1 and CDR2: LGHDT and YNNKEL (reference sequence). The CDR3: CASSRGSGDTQYF. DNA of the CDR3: TGTGCCAGCAGCCGGGGCTCGGGAGATACGCAGTATTTT.

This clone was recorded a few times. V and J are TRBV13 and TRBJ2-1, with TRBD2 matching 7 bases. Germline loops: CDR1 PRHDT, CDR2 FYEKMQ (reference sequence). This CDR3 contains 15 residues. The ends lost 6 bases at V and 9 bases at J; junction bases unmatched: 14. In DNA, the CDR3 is TGTGCCAGCAGAAATGGGGACTACCTAAGCGGTGAGCAGTTCTTC. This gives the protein CASRNGDYLSGEQFF.

The CDR3 nucleotides read TGCGCCAGCAGCCAAGATAGTAGATGGGGACAGGGTACCTATGGCTACACCTTC. Its protein product is CASSQDSRWGQGTYGYTF. The J gene is TRBJ1-2, the V gene TRBV4-1; 9 nucleotides agree with TRBD1. The junction had 12 bases not matched to a gene; V was cut back by 0 bases and J by 4 bases. Germline V gives CDR1 MGHRA, CDR2 YSYEKL. The CDR3 totals 18 residues.

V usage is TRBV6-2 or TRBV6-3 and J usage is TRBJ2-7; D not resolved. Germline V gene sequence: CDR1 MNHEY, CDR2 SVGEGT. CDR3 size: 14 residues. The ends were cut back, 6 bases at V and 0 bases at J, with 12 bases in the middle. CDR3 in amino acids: CASSLPGYSYEQYF. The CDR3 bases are TGTGCCAGCAGCCTCCCGGGTTACTCCTACGAGCAGTACTTC.

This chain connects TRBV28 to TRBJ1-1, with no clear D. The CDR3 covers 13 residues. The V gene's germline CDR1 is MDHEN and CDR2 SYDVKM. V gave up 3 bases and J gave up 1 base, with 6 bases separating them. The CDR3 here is CASSLTRNTEAFF. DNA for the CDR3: TGTGCCAGCAGTTTGACAAGGAACACTGAAGCTTTCTTT.

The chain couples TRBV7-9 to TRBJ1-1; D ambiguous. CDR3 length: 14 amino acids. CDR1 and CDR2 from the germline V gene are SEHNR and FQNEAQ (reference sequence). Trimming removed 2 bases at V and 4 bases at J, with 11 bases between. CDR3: CASSLSATATEAFF. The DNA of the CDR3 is TGTGCCAGCAGCTTATCTGCTACTGCCACTGAAGCTTTCTTT.

CDR3 sequence: CASSPPWKPGQVLTEAFF. DNA of the CDR3: TGTGCCAGCTCACCACCTTGGAAACCGGGACAGGTTCTTACTGAAGCTTTCTTT. The chain employs TRBV18 and TRBJ1-1, with 8 bases identical to TRBD1. Germline V gene data show CDR1 as KGHSH and CDR2 as LQKENI. The ends lost 0 bases at V and 5 bases at J; junction bases unmatched: 14. The CDR3 runs to 18 residues.

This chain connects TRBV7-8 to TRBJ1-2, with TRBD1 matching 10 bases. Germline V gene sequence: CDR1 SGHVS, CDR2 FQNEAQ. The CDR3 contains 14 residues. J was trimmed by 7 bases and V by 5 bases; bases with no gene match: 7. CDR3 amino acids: CASSLTGGKSGYTF. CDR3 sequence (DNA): TGTGCCAGCAGCCTGACAGGGGGCAAGAGTGGCTACACCTTC. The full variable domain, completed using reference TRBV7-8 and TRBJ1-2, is GAGVSQSPRYKVAKRGQDVALRCDPISGHVSLFWYQQALGQGPEFLTYFQNEAQLDKSGLPSDRFFAERPEGSVSTLKIQRTQQEDSAVYLCASSLTGGKSGYTFGSGTRLTVV.

CDR3 DNA: TGTGCCTGGAGCTTCACCCTCGGGACTGAAGCTTTCTTT. Residues: CAWSFTLGTEAFF. The V and J genes are TRBV30 and TRBJ1-1, with unresolved D. The CDR3 contains 13 residues. The germline V and J ends were trimmed by 3 bases and 5 bases, with 13 bases remaining between them. Germline lookup yields CDR1 GTSNPN and CDR2 SVGIG (reference sequence).

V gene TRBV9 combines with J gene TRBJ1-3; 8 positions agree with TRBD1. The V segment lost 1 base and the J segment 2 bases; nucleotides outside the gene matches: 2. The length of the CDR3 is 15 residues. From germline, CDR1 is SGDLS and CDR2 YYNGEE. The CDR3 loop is CASSVRTGPGNTIYF. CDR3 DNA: TGTGCCAGCAGCGTACGGACAGGGCCTGGAAACACCATATATTTT.

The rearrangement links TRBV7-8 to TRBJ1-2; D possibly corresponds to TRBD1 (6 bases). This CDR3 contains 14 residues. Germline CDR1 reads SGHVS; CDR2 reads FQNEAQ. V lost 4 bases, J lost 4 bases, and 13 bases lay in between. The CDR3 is CASSSADRRYGYTF. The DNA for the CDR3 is TGTGCCAGCAGCTCCGCCGACAGGCGCTATGGCTACACCTTC.

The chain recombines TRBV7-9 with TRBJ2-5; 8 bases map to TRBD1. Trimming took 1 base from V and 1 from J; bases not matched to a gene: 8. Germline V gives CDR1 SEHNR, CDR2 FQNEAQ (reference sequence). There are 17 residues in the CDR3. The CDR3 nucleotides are TGTGCCAGCAGCTTAGGATTGTGGGACAGGCTCCAAGAGACCCAGTACTTC. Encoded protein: CASSLGLWDRLQETQYF.

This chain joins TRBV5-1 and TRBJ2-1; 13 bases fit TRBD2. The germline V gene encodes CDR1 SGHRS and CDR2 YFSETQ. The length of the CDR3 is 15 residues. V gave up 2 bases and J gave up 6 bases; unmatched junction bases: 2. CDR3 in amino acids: CASSFGLAGVNEQFF. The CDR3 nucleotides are TGCGCCAGCAGCTTTGGACTAGCGGGGGTCAATGAGCAGTTCTTC.

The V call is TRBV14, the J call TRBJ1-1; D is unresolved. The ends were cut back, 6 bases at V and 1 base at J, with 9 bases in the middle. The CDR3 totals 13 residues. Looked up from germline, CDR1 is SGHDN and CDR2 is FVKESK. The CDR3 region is CASRQAGNTEAFF. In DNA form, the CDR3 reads TGTGCCAGCAGGCAGGCAGGGAACACTGAAGCTTTCTTT. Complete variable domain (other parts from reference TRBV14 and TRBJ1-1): EAGVTQFPSHSVIEKGQTVTLRCDPISGHDNLYWYRRVMGKEIKFLLHFVKESKQDESGMPNNRFLAERTGGTYSTLKVQPAELEDSGVYFCASRQAGNTEAFFGQGTRLTVV.